This T cell receptor beta chain was captured in a study of molecular identifiers for immune sequencing clone quantification. Background on the study: The replicates split RNA from approximately 20,000 or 100,000 naive CD8 cells five ways and sequenced four. Study-level results: Clones carrying above 20 RNA copies accounted for over 97% of effector molecules, under 1% in naive cells.

Previously reported methods and listed TCR primers produced the bulk TCR libraries. From the PCR reads, TCRdb called clonotypes with MiXCR, one entry per CDR3 protein. The table records about 640,000 distinct CDR3 sequences, about 20% of them present only once. This CDR3 spans 13 amino acids. V dropped 7 bases and J dropped 6 bases, with 15 bases sitting between them. CDR1 and CDR2 (germline): SGDLS, YYNGEE. This clonotype was seen repeatedly, ten times or more. Its antigen is still unknown. Sorting isolated naive CD8 T cells as CD8+CD4-CCR7+CD45RA+ events. The chain couples TRBV9 to TRBJ2-3, with D tentatively TRBD2 (6 bases). Sequencing was carried out using naive CD8+ T cells from blood, with Jurkat cell RNA spiked in. Subset here: FACS-sorted CD8+CD4-CCR7+CD45RA+ naive T cells. This receptor was taken from a human donor in good health. Some libraries in this study had Jurkat cell RNA spiked in. CDR3 DNA sequence: TGTGCCAGCGCGGCGGGATCCGTCGATACGCAGTATTTT. Its protein is CASAAGSVDTQYF. The variable domain in full, completed from reference TRBV9 and TRBJ2-3, reads DSGVTQTPKHLITATGQRVTLRCSPRSGDLSVYWYQQSLDQGLQFLIQYYNGEERAKGNILERFSAQQFPDLHSELNLSSLELGDSALYFCASAAGSVDTQYFGPGTRLTVL.